What follows are 25 T cell receptor beta chains derived from one specimen sequenced in a study of T cell responses to AZD1222 COVID-19 vaccine (dated by TCRdb to 2020 to 2023). The library was obtained by the immunoSEQ multiplex PCR assay. TCRdb obtained this table from immuneACCESS and retained in-frame rearrangements with V and J assigned. These tables miss some clones; where compared with another copy, unresolved V genes account for less than half of the shortfall, and the remainder is unexplained. The sample table contains approximately 200,000 clones; only one count was recorded for around 87% of them. 2.7% of the sample goes to the ten largest clones. Taken with the paper, the label for time point translates to: baseline before first vaccination. The treatment or condition label, read with the paper, signifies: meningococcal conjugate vaccine given as trial control. The sample was peripheral blood, taken on day 0 of MenACWY control vaccination. These receptors all stem from an adult in good health.

This chain connects TRBV21-1 to TRBJ1-1; the D call in the table, TRBD1, was not verified against the DNA. TRBV21-1 is termed a pseudogene. The CDR3 is made up of 14 amino acids. Written as DNA, the CDR3 is TGTGCCAGCAGCAAATCGGACATGAACACTGAAGCTTTCTTT. This sequence encodes CASSKSDMNTEAFF.

This clone was counted a single time. This chain joins TRBV5-6 and TRBJ1-1, with D tentatively TRBD1 (5 bases). The germline V and J ends were trimmed by 4 bases and 1 base, with 8 bases remaining between them. This CDR3 is 13 amino acids long. In germline, CDR1 is SGHDT, CDR2 YYEEEE. CDR3 DNA: TGTGCCAGCAGCGCCGGACAGAACACTGAAGCTTTCTTT. It encodes CASSAGQNTEAFF. Supplemented by reference TRBV5-6 and TRBJ1-1, the full variable domain reads DAGVTQSPTHLIKTRGQQVTLRCSPKSGHDTVSWYQQALGQGPQFIFQYYEEEERQRGNFPDRFSGHQFPNYSSELNVNALLLGDSALYLCASSAGQNTEAFFGQGTRLTVV.

The chain has TRBV4-2 and TRBJ2-1; TRBD1 agrees at 8 bases. The length of the CDR3 is 16 residues. In germline, CDR1 is LGHNA, CDR2 YNFKEQ. Trimming cost V 5 bases and J 4 bases; bases outside gene matches: 10. CDR3 sequence: CASSATGRGLYNEQFF. CDR3 DNA sequence: TGTGCCAGCAGCGCAACGGGCAGGGGGCTTTACAATGAGCAGTTCTTC.

Comment on this clone: The CDR3 does not close with the conserved phenylalanine or tryptophan, likely indicating a read error. The limits of the CDR3 on the DNA are not certain, so only TCRdb's listed CDR3 is given. CDR3 residues: CASSNPGQGGWRG. This rearrangement joins TRBV5-5 to TRBJ2-7; the D call of TRBD1 is as the table states it, not checked on the DNA. The CDR3 sequence runs 13 residues, both termini included. Germline assignment: CDR1 SGHKS and CDR2 YYEKEE (reference sequence).

The rearrangement joins TRBV14 to TRBJ2-5; D tentatively reads TRBD1 or TRBD2 (5 bases each). The CDR3 sequence is 14 residues long. V gave up 4 bases and J gave up 1 base, with 10 bases separating them. The germline CDR1 and CDR2 sequences are SGHDN and FVKESK. The CDR3 DNA sequence: TGTGCCAGCAGCCGCCGGGGCCTCCAAGAGACCCAGTACTTC. Amino acids: CASSRRGLQETQYF.

This chain joins TRBV6-1 and TRBJ1-6; TRBD1 matches 7 bases. In germline, CDR1 is MNHNS, CDR2 SASEGT. The J segment lost 10 bases and the V segment lost 0 bases, leaving 6 bases of the junction unmatched. The CDR3 runs to 15 residues. The chain's CDR3 is CASSEATGDGSPLHF. CDR3 nucleotide sequence: TGTGCCAGCAGTGAAGCAACAGGGGATGGGTCACCCCTCCACTTT.

The genes are TRBV7-9 and TRBJ2-7, with D possibly TRBD1 on 6 matching bases. Germline CDR1 and CDR2: SEHNR and FQNEAQ (reference sequence). The CDR3 is made up of 14 amino acids. The V gene lost 3 bases and the J gene lost 2 bases, with 11 bases spanning the gap. CDR3 DNA sequence: TGTGCCAGCAGCTTGAACAGGGCCCCCTACGAGCAGTACTTC. Amino acids: CASSLNRAPYEQYF.

This chain uses TRBV18 with TRBJ2-7; D may be TRBD1 (5 bases). V was shortened by 2 bases and J by 4 bases, with 15 bases between the two germline ends. The CDR3 length is 15 residues. Germline assignment: CDR1 KGHSH and CDR2 LQKENI. The chain's CDR3 is CASSPGSAGRYEQYF. The CDR3 DNA sequence: TGTGCCAGCTCACCAGGTTCGGCAGGGCGATACGAGCAGTACTTC.

The J gene is TRBJ1-5, the V gene TRBV6-4; 8 bases agree with TRBD1. CDR1 is MRHNA, CDR2 SNTAGT, per germline. Trimming at V came to 6 bases and at J to 5 bases, leaving 9 bases not matched to a gene. The CDR3 totals 15 residues. The CDR3 is CASSQVHRGDQPQHF. CDR3 in DNA: TGTGCCAGCAGCCAGGTACACAGGGGGGATCAGCCCCAGCATTTT.

The chain couples TRBV24-1 to TRBJ2-7; TRBD2 is a possible D gene (6 bases). The CDR3 covers 12 residues. V was shortened by 3 bases and J by 6 bases, with 8 bases between the two germline ends. Germline CDR1 and CDR2: KGHDR and SFDVKD. The CDR3 protein is CATSDRSGEQYF. Here the CDR3 DNA reads TGTGCCACCAGTGATCGTAGCGGCGAGCAGTACTTC.

The chain carries TRBV24-1 and TRBJ2-3; 14 bases fit TRBD2. Germline V lookup: CDR1 KGHDR, CDR2 SFDVKD. V shed 3 bases and J 3 bases; nucleotides not matched to a gene: 1. The CDR3 runs 16 residues. CDR3: CATSDRTSGGTDTQYF. CDR3 in DNA: TGTGCCACCAGTGATCGGACTAGCGGGGGGACAGATACGCAGTATTTT.

The chain is built from TRBV7-6 and TRBJ2-7, with 10 bases that match TRBD2. CDR3 length: 15 residues. V shed 0 bases and J 3 bases; nucleotides not matched to a gene: 2. The germline gives CDR1 SGHVS, CDR2 FNYEAQ. CDR3 in DNA: TGTGCCAGCAGCTTAGCGGTAGCGGGGGGCTACGAGCAGTACTTC. Its protein product is CASSLAVAGGYEQYF.

The chain combines TRBV19 with TRBJ1-5, with a possible D match to TRBD1 (5 bases). The CDR3 consists of 16 residues. Germline lookup yields CDR1 LNHDA and CDR2 SQIVND (reference sequence). With 5 bases removed from V and 7 bases from J, the gap between germline ends came to 21 bases. The CDR3 loop is CASSPLTTEGWQPQHF. The CDR3 nucleotides read TGTGCCAGTAGTCCATTGACGACAGAGGGTTGGCAGCCCCAGCATTTT.

The gene calls are TRBV30 and TRBJ2-2; no firm D call. CDR1 is GTSNPN, CDR2 SVGIG, per germline (reference sequence). This CDR3 has 10 amino acids. V was clipped by 7 bases and J by 8 bases, with 8 bases between them. The CDR3 reads CAFAGGELFF. The CDR3 DNA sequence: TGTGCCTTCGCCGGGGGGGAGCTGTTTTTT.

The chain employs TRBV9 and TRBJ1-3; no reliable D call. In germline, CDR1 is SGDLS, CDR2 YYNGEE. This CDR3 contains 15 residues. V lost 4 bases and J lost 2, with 13 bases in between. The CDR3 bases are TGTGCCAGCAGCCCCGGCCAGACGACTGGAAACACCATATATTTT. As protein: CASSPGQTTGNTIYF.

The chain is built from TRBV9 and TRBJ1-3; D call uncertain. Germline V lookup: CDR1 SGDLS, CDR2 YYNGEE. Trimming removed 4 bases from V and 8 bases from J, with 10 bases in between. This CDR3 contains 12 residues. The CDR3 DNA is TGTGCCAGCAGCCTCGACTGGGACACCATATATTTT. Translation gives CASSLDWDTIYF.

The V call is TRBV27, the J call TRBJ2-5, with TRBD2 matching 13 bases. Germline V CDR1 and CDR2: MNHEY, SMNVEV (reference sequence). Unmatched junction bases numbered 7, after V lost 2 bases and J lost 4 bases. The CDR3 covers 17 residues. The CDR3 protein is CASSLKPGLAGRETQYF. In DNA form, the CDR3 reads TGTGCCAGCAGTTTAAAACCGGGACTAGCGGGAAGAGAGACCCAGTACTTC.

The chain joins TRBV27 to TRBJ1-4; a weak D match, TRBD1 (5 bases). The V and J ends lost 8 bases and 2 bases respectively, with 12 bases between them. Germline loops: CDR1 MNHEY, CDR2 SMNVEV (reference sequence). CDR3 length: 14 amino acids. Here the CDR3 reads CASRPGTTNEKLFF. The CDR3 DNA reads TGTGCCAGCCGACCCGGGACCACTAATGAAAAACTGTTTTTT. The full variable domain, completed using reference TRBV27 and TRBJ1-4, is EAQVTQNPRYLITVTGKKLTVTCSQNMNHEYMSWYRQDPGLGLRQIYYSMNVEVTDKGDVPEGYKVSRKEKRNFPLILESPSPNQTSLYFCASRPGTTNEKLFFGSGTQLSVL.

This clone was found once. The genes are TRBV10-3 and TRBJ2-3; D is perhaps TRBD2 (6 bases). The V end was cut by 8 bases, the J end by 4 bases, with 13 bases between. The CDR3 has 13 amino acids. In germline, CDR1 is ENHRY, CDR2 SYGVKD. This chain's CDR3 is CAIRDSASDTQYF. The CDR3 bases are TGTGCCATCCGGGACTCAGCTTCAGATACGCAGTATTTT.

The chain uses TRBV28 and TRBJ2-5; no clear D. Trimming took 6 bases from V and 4 from J, leaving 18 bases between them. This CDR3 is built from 15 residues. Germline V gives CDR1 MDHEN, CDR2 SYDVKM. CDR3 region: CASSDVTESRETQYF. CDR3 nucleotides: TGTGCCAGCAGCGATGTCACAGAGTCTCGAGAGACCCAGTACTTC. Using reference TRBV28 and TRBJ2-5 for the parts outside the CDR3, the full variable domain is DVKVTQSSRYLVKRTGEKVFLECVQDMDHENMFWYRQDPGLGLRLIYFSYDVKMKEKGDIPEGYSVSREKKERFSLILESASTNQTSMYLCASSDVTESRETQYFGPGTRLLVL.

V usage is TRBV10-3 and J usage is TRBJ2-1, with a possible D match to TRBD2 (5 bases). There are 14 residues in the CDR3. Germline assignment: CDR1 ENHRY and CDR2 SYGVKD. Trimming removed 6 bases at V and 5 bases at J, with 14 bases between. CDR3 sequence: CAISPVTGNNEQFF. CDR3 coding DNA: TGTGCCATCAGCCCCGTAACGGGAAACAATGAGCAGTTCTTC.

The chain joins TRBV12-3 or TRBV12-4 to TRBJ2-1; D not certain. The CDR3 sequence is 13 residues long. V was pared by 1 base and J by 2 bases, with 3 bases between. The CDR3 sequence: CASSLDPYNEQFF. Here the CDR3 DNA reads TGTGCCAGCAGTTTAGACCCCTACAATGAGCAGTTCTTC.

The chain links TRBV14 to TRBJ2-7, with D possibly called TRBD1 or TRBD2 (6 bases each). The CDR3 consists of 17 residues. Trimming left V 1 base short and J 0 bases short, with 16 bases between. Germline assignment: CDR1 SGHDN and CDR2 FVKESK. CDR3 DNA: TGTGCCAGCAGCCAAGGGGCTTCGGGGGCACTCTCCTACGAGCAGTACTTC. Amino acid sequence: CASSQGASGALSYEQYF.

This clone was found a few times. The V and J genes are TRBV19 and TRBJ1-1, with D possibly being TRBD1 (6 bases). The germline V gene encodes CDR1 LNHDA and CDR2 SQIVND (reference sequence). V dropped 8 bases and J dropped 8 bases, with 15 bases sitting between them. The CDR3 spans 12 residues. Written as DNA, the CDR3 is TGTGCCAGTCAGACAGGCCTATCGGAAGCTTTCTTT. Its protein product is CASQTGLSEAFF.

The chain employs TRBV6-5 and TRBJ2-7, with 10 bases identical to TRBD1. The ends lost 5 bases at V and 3 bases at J; junction bases unmatched: 7. In germline, CDR1 is MNHEY, CDR2 SVGAGI. CDR3 length equals 15 residues. The CDR3 region is CASSQPGTGDYEQYF. The CDR3 DNA sequence: TGTGCCAGCAGTCAACCCGGGACAGGGGACTACGAGCAGTACTTC.